Listed below are T cell receptor beta chains from one sample, sequenced in a study of response to subunit inactivated influenza vaccine. TCRdb independently ran MiXCR on the RT-PCR reads; one entry per CDR3 protein. The sample includes around 580,000 distinct CDR3 sequences, 10% to 15% of them seen just once. The starting material was PBMCs from blood, obtained on the day of vaccination. Every receptor here comes from a man over 45 who received an inactivated influenza vaccine. Each CDR3 is given with its conserved first and last residue. D genes are given only for firm matches. Clone size is stated in some rows and not others, as once, few, many or a class when expanded.

v_call: TRBV11-2; j_call: TRBJ2-5; d_call: TRBD1; clone_size: -; cdr3_nt: TGTGCCAGCAGCACCCGGACAGGGTTAGAGACCCAGTACTTC; cdr3_aa: CASSTRTGLETQYF
v_call: TRBV7-2; j_call: TRBJ2-7; d_call: TRBD2; clone_size: -; cdr3_nt: TGTGCCAGCAGCTTAGCTAGCGGGGAGTCTTACGAGCAGTACTTC; cdr3_aa: CASSLASGESYEQYF
v_call: TRBV5-5; j_call: TRBJ1-5; d_call: TRBD1; clone_size: few; cdr3_nt: TGTGCCAGCTCCAACTCCACAGGGGGCAATCAGCCCCAGCATTTT; cdr3_aa: CASSNSTGGNQPQHF
v_call: TRBV6-1; j_call: TRBJ1-2; d_call: -; clone_size: few; cdr3_nt: TGTGCCAGCAGTGGGCCGGGACAAGACTATGGCTACACCTTC; cdr3_aa: CASSGPGQDYGYTF
v_call: TRBV5-1; j_call: TRBJ2-1; d_call: TRBD1; clone_size: many; cdr3_nt: TGCGCCAGCAGCTTGGGACAGGGACACTACAATGAGCAGTTCTTC; cdr3_aa: CASSLGQGHYNEQFF
v_call: TRBV5-1; j_call: TRBJ1-4; d_call: -; clone_size: -; cdr3_nt: TGCGCCAGCAGCCTGGGGGGGCTCTATGAAAAACTGTTTTTT; cdr3_aa: CASSLGGLYEKLFF
v_call: TRBV6-2/TRBV6-3; j_call: TRBJ2-1; d_call: -; clone_size: -; cdr3_nt: TGTGCCAGCAGTGCCTGGGGGAGCTCCTACAATGAGCAGTTCTTC; cdr3_aa: CASSAWGSSYNEQFF
v_call: TRBV4-3; j_call: TRBJ2-7; d_call: TRBD1; clone_size: many; cdr3_nt: TGCGCCAGCAGCCAAGGGGCCGGGGACAGAATTTACGAGCAGTACTTC; cdr3_aa: CASSQGAGDRIYEQYF
v_call: TRBV5-1; j_call: TRBJ2-1; d_call: TRBD2; clone_size: many; cdr3_nt: TGCGCCAGCAGCTTGCCCCGCGGGCAAACTAGCGGGAGGAGCTCCTACAATGAGCAGTTCTTC; cdr3_aa: CASSLPRGQTSGRSSYNEQFF
v_call: TRBV6-5; j_call: TRBJ2-7; d_call: -; clone_size: -; cdr3_nt: TGTGCCAGCAGTTACTCATACGACCTGACCTACGAGCAGTACTTC; cdr3_aa: CASSYSYDLTYEQYF
v_call: TRBV29-1; j_call: TRBJ2-3; d_call: -; clone_size: -; cdr3_nt: TGCAGGGCCCGTAGCACAGATACGCAGTATTTT; cdr3_aa: CRARSTDTQYF
v_call: TRBV3-1; j_call: TRBJ2-4; d_call: TRBD2; clone_size: -; cdr3_nt: TGTGCCAGCAGCCAAGGAATGGTAGCGGGGCCCCTAGCCAAAAACATTCAGTACTTC; cdr3_aa: CASSQGMVAGPLAKNIQYF
v_call: TRBV23-1; j_call: TRBJ2-7; d_call: -; clone_size: -; cdr3_nt: TGCGCCAGCACTGTGACGGAATCCTACGAGCAGTACTTC; cdr3_aa: CASTVTESYEQYF
v_call: TRBV29-1; j_call: TRBJ2-1; d_call: -; clone_size: -; cdr3_nt: TGCAGCGTCACTCTTGGAAATGAGCAGTTCTTC; cdr3_aa: CSVTLGNEQFF
v_call: TRBV10-3; j_call: TRBJ2-7; d_call: -; clone_size: -; cdr3_nt: TGTGCCATCAGTGTTGGGGCTCCCGGGATGTACTTC; cdr3_aa: CAISVGAPGMYF
v_call: TRBV10-3; j_call: TRBJ2-1; d_call: -; clone_size: -; cdr3_nt: TGTGCCATCAGTGGGACAGCCCGAGACTACAATGAGCAGTTCTTC; cdr3_aa: CAISGTARDYNEQFF
v_call: TRBV20-1; j_call: TRBJ2-7; d_call: TRBD1; clone_size: few; cdr3_nt: TGCAGTGCTAGAGGACCACAGGGGGCTTACGAGCAGTACTTC; cdr3_aa: CSARGPQGAYEQYF
v_call: TRBV6-2/TRBV6-3; j_call: TRBJ1-1; d_call: TRBD1; clone_size: -; cdr3_nt: TGTGCCAGCAGTTCGCCTGGACAGGGAGGCACTGAAGCTTTCTTT; cdr3_aa: CASSSPGQGGTEAFF
v_call: TRBV20-1; j_call: TRBJ1-2; d_call: -; clone_size: -; cdr3_nt: TGCAGTGCTAGAGGCCAGGTGGCTAACTATGGCTACACCTTC; cdr3_aa: CSARGQVANYGYTF
v_call: TRBV12-3/TRBV12-4; j_call: TRBJ2-1; d_call: TRBD2; clone_size: -; cdr3_nt: TGTGCCAGCAGCCAACCGGGACTACTTTACAATGAGCAGTTCTTC; cdr3_aa: CASSQPGLLYNEQFF